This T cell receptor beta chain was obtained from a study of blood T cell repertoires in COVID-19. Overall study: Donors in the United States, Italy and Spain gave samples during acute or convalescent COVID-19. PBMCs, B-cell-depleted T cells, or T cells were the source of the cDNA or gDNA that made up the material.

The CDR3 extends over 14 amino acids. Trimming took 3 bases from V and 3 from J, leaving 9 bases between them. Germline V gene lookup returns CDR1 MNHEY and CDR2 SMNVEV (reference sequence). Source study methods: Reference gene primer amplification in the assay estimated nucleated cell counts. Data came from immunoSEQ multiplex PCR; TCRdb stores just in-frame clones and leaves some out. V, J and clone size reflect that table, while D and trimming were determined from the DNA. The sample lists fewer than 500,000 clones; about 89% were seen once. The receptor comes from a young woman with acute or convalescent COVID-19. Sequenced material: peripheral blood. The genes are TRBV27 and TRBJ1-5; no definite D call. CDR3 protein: CASSFTGPNQPQHF. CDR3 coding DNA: TGTGCCAGCAGTTTCACGGGTCCCAATCAGCCCCAGCATTTT.